Listed here are 16 T cell receptor beta chains from one sample, sequenced in a study of shared clonotypes between healthy human individuals (dated by TCRdb to the early 2020s). The library was obtained by the immunoSEQ multiplex PCR assay. What TCRdb holds here is the immuneACCESS table cut down to in-frame rearrangements. Part of the clones is not present; checked against another copy, under half of the missing clones reflect an unresolved V gene, and the others are unexplained. This sample has about 2.3 million clones in its table, and over 85% of those were observed once. The ten largest account for about 0.41% of the sample. Sequencing was carried out using naive CD4+ T cells from PBMCs. In the paper's terms, the cell subset or site label means: CD45RA+ positively selected. These receptors all come from a man aged 18 to 30 in good health. Some clones in this sample may be carry-over from other donors' samples.

This chain joins TRBV7-2 and TRBJ1-1; tentative D call: TRBD1 (5 bases). CDR1 is SGHTA, CDR2 FQGNSA, per germline. Trimming took 1 base from V and 5 from J, leaving 17 bases between them. The CDR3 is 16 amino acids. The CDR3 reads CASSLGAPTEGTEAFF. As DNA, the CDR3 is TGTGCCAGCAGCTTAGGGGCCCCGACCGAGGGGACTGAAGCTTTCTTT.

The chain couples TRBV5-1 to TRBJ2-4, with D perhaps TRBD1 (6 bases). CDR1 is SGHRS, CDR2 YFSETQ, per germline. Trimming took 0 bases from V and 0 from J, leaving 13 bases between them. This CDR3 is 17 amino acids long. The CDR3 is CASSLVSGTTAKNIQYF. Written as DNA, the CDR3 is TGCGCCAGCAGCTTGGTTTCCGGGACAACAGCCAAAAACATTCAGTACTTC.

The chain is built from TRBV25-1 and TRBJ2-5; D is possibly TRBD1 (5 bases). Deletions cut 4 bases from V and 3 bases from J, with 24 bases between. The V gene's germline CDR1 is MGHDK and CDR2 SYGVNS. This CDR3 has 18 residues. CDR3 amino acids: CASSAHRSNRQWKETQYF. The CDR3 bases are TGTGCCAGCAGTGCCCATAGGTCGAACCGACAGTGGAAAGAGACCCAGTACTTC.

The CDR3 is CASSSPRGSNTEAFF. CDR3 nucleotides: TGTGCCAGCAGTTCCCCGAGGGGATCAAACACTGAAGCTTTCTTT. The chain employs TRBV27 and TRBJ1-1, with D possibly matching TRBD1 (5 bases). Per germline, CDR1 MNHEY and CDR2 SMNVEV (reference sequence). V was clipped by 4 bases and J by 2 bases, with 14 bases between them. This CDR3 contains 15 residues.

V gene TRBV13 combines with J gene TRBJ2-3; TRBD2 aligns across 14 bases. The CDR3 runs 16 residues. Germline V gives CDR1 PRHDT, CDR2 FYEKMQ (reference sequence). Trimming cost V 3 bases and J 5 bases; bases outside gene matches: 4. CDR3 sequence reads: CASSFRLAGGGDTQYF. In nucleotides, the CDR3 is TGTGCCAGCAGCTTCCGACTAGCGGGAGGGGGAGATACGCAGTATTTT.

V gene TRBV5-1 combines with J gene TRBJ2-5; 8 bases align to TRBD2. Looked up from germline, CDR1 is SGHRS and CDR2 is YFSETQ. This CDR3 contains 14 residues. J lost 4 bases, V lost 1 base, and 3 bases had no gene match. The chain's CDR3 is CASSLMLAGETQYF. The CDR3 DNA is TGCGCCAGCAGCTTGATGCTAGCGGGAGAGACCCAGTACTTC.

The V gene is TRBV2, the J gene TRBJ2-7; TRBD1 or TRBD2 may be the D gene (6 bases each). The CDR3 has 13 amino acids. Germline CDR1 SNHLY, CDR2 FYNNEI. Trimming took off 2 bases at V and 7 bases at J, with 12 bases between the two ends. The DNA for the CDR3 is TGTGCCAGCAGTGAATGGCAGGGGAGGGAGCAGTACTTC. It codes for CASSEWQGREQYF.

V is TRBV5-1 and J is TRBJ2-7, with 7 nucleotides matching TRBD1. Germline V gene sequence: CDR1 SGHRS, CDR2 YFSETQ. The junction had 5 bases not matched to a gene; V was cut back by 2 bases and J by 0 bases. CDR3 length equals 15 residues. The CDR3 protein is CASSFITGASYEQYF. In nucleotides, the CDR3 is TGCGCCAGCAGCTTCATTACAGGGGCCTCCTACGAGCAGTACTTC.

This clone was seen once. J is TRBJ2-1 and V is TRBV4-1; TRBD2 matches 12 bases. The CDR3 runs 16 residues. Germline lookup yields CDR1 MGHRA and CDR2 YSYEKL. V gave up 3 bases and J gave up 8 bases; unmatched junction bases: 8. CDR3 coding DNA: TGCGCCAGCAGCCAGGGCCGGACTAGCGGGACCGATGAGCAGTTCTTC. It yields the protein CASSQGRTSGTDEQFF.

The rearrangement links TRBV19 to TRBJ2-7, with 7 bases aligning to TRBD1. CDR3 length: 14 residues. Germline lookup yields CDR1 LNHDA and CDR2 SQIVND (reference sequence). J lost 2 bases, V lost 3 bases, and 4 bases had no gene match. DNA for the CDR3: TGTGCCAGTAGTATTGGGACAGTTCCCTACGAGCAGTACTTC. Protein product: CASSIGTVPYEQYF.

This clone was observed a single time. The chain joins TRBV25-1 to TRBJ2-1; D unclear. The CDR3 extends over 16 amino acids. Germline-derived CDR1 and CDR2 are MGHDK and SYGVNS. Trimming took 3 bases from V and 5 from J, leaving 17 bases between them. CDR3 region: CASSDPSTYKNNEQFF. The CDR3, as DNA: TGTGCCAGCAGTGACCCGAGTACATATAAGAACAATGAGCAGTTCTTC. Full variable domain (missing parts from reference TRBV25-1 and TRBJ2-1): EADIYQTPRYLVIGTGKKITLECSQTMGHDKMYWYQQDPGMELHLIHYSYGVNSTEKGDLSSESTVSRIRTEHFPLTLESARPSHTSQYLCASSDPSTYKNNEQFFGPGTRLTVL.

The rearrangement joins TRBV9 to TRBJ2-5, with D perhaps being TRBD1 or TRBD2 (5 bases each). Germline V gene sequence: CDR1 SGDLS, CDR2 YYNGEE. The CDR3 is 15 residues long. V was clipped by 3 bases and J by 10 bases, with 22 bases between them. The CDR3 region has the DNA TGTGCCAGCAGCGCGGCAGGGACCCCGGGTGAGGTCCAGTACTTC. Translated, it gives CASSAAGTPGEVQYF.

The chain is built from TRBV7-9 and TRBJ1-4; D is perhaps TRBD1 (5 bases). Trimming pared 5 bases from V and 7 bases from J, leaving 17 bases between. The CDR3 has 15 amino acids. The germline V gene encodes CDR1 SEHNR and CDR2 FQNEAQ (reference sequence). CDR3 sequence: CASSTRPGSREKLFF. The CDR3 DNA is TGTGCCAGCAGCACTCGGCCAGGGTCTCGTGAAAAACTGTTTTTT.

This chain connects TRBV29-1 to TRBJ2-3; 11 positions agree with TRBD2. Unmatched junction bases numbered 3, after V lost 7 bases and J lost 6 bases. The CDR3 is made up of 12 amino acids. CDR1 and CDR2 from the germline V gene are SQVTM and ANQGSEA. The DNA of the CDR3 is TGCAGCGAAACTAGCGGGAGTGATACGCAGTATTTT. Amino acid sequence: CSETSGSDTQYF.

The rearrangement uses TRBV30 and TRBJ1-3, with a possible D match to TRBD1 (6 bases). Germline assignment: CDR1 GTSNPN and CDR2 SVGIG (reference sequence). The CDR3 is 17 amino acids. Between the trimmed V and J ends, which lost 2 bases and 5 bases, there was a span of 22 bases. CDR3 region: CAWSFRTDLIWRNTIYF. The CDR3 DNA is TGTGCCTGGAGTTTCCGGACAGATTTGATCTGGAGAAACACCATATATTTT.

This chain uses TRBV2 with TRBJ2-1; TRBD2 matches at 10 bases. The CDR3 sequence is 15 residues long. The germline V gene has CDR1 SNHLY and CDR2 FYNNEI. V gave up 2 bases and J gave up 5 bases; unmatched junction bases: 3. CDR3 in DNA: TGTGCCAGCAGTGAAAAACTAGCGGGACACAATGAGCAGTTCTTC. It codes for CASSEKLAGHNEQFF.